This record looks at one T cell receptor (beta chain) sequence and its context. What it binds is unknown. The record originates from a study of T cell responses to AZD1222 COVID-19 vaccine. Study-level results: A mostly white British donor set with more females was recruited, and clonal diversity was possibly underestimated. The study identified only five or six AZD1222 recipients as seropositive at baseline.

The CDR3 is made up of 13 amino acids. Germline CDR1 is LGHNA and CDR2 is YNFKEQ. The junction had 1 base not matched to a gene; V was cut back by 3 bases and J by 5 bases. Only in-frame clones appear in the TCRdb table, and some are missing; sequencing was by immunoSEQ multiplex PCR. The table shows 180,000 or so clones, with 94% occurring only once. The chain carries TRBV4-2 and TRBJ1-2, with 9 positions matching TRBD1. Sequences were derived from peripheral blood, sampled on day 0 of AZD1222 vaccination. The sequence was collected from an adult in good health. This CDR3 is CASSQGQGYGYTF. In DNA, the CDR3 is TGTGCCAGCAGCCAGGGACAGGGTTATGGCTACACCTTC.